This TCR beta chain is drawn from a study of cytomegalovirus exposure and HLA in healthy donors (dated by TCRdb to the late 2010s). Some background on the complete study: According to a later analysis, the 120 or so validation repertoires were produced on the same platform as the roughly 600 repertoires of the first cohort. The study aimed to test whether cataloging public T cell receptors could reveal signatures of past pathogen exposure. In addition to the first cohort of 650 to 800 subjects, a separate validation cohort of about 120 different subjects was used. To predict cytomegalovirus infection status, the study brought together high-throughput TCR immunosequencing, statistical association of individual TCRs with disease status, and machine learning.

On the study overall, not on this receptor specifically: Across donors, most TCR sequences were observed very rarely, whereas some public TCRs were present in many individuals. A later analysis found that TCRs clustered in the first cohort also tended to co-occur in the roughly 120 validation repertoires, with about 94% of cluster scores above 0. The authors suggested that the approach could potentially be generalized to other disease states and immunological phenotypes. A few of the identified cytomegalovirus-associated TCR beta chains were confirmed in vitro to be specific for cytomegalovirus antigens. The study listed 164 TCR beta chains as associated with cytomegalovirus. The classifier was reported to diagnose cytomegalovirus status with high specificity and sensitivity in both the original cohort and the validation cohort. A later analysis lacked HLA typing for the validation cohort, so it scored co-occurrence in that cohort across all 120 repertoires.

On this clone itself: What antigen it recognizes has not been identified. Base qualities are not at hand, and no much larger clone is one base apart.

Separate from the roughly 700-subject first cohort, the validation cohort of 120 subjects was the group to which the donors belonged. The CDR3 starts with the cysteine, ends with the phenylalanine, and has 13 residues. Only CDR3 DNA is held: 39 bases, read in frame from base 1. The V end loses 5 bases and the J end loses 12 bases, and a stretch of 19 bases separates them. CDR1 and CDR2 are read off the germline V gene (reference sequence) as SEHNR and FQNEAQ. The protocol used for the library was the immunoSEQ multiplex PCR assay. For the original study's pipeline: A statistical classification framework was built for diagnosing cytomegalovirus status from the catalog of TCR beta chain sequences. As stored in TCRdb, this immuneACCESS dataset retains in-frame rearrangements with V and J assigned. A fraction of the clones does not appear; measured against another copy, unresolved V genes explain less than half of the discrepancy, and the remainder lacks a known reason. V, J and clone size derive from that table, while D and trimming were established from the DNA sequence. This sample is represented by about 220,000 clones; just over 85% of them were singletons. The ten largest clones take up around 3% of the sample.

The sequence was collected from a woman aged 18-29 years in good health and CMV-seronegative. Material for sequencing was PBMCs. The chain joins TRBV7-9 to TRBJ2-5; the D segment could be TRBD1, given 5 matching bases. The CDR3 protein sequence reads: CASSEGVRIPKYF. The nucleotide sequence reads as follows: TGTGCCAGCAGCGAAGGGGTCAGGATCCCAAAGTACTTC.